A selection of T cell receptor beta chains follows, all from one sample in a study of T cell responses to AZD1222 COVID-19 vaccine. TCRdb keeps only in-frame clones here, not all; method: immunoSEQ multiplex PCR. The sample consists of over 70,000 clones, 75% to 90% of them appearing once. The starting material was peripheral blood, obtained 28 days after the second AZD1222 dose. The receptors were sampled from an adult who received the AZD1222 COVID-19 vaccine. Each CDR3 is given with its conserved first and last residue. Fields, in order: clone size, J gene, V gene, CDR3 protein. Where a row states a size, it is once, few, many or the class of an expanded clone; other rows omit it.

clone_size: once
j_call: TRBJ1-2
v_call: TRBV12-3/TRBV12-4
cdr3_aa: CASKTGLYGYTF

clone_size: .
j_call: TRBJ1-6
v_call: TRBV10-3
cdr3_aa: CAISPGTGNSPLHF

clone_size: .
j_call: TRBJ2-3
v_call: TRBV11-2
cdr3_aa: CASSIGTSGGASTDTQYF

clone_size: .
j_call: TRBJ2-1
v_call: TRBV9
cdr3_aa: CASSPRGGLNEQFF

clone_size: .
j_call: TRBJ1-1
v_call: TRBV7-3
cdr3_aa: CASSPAGRATEAFF

clone_size: .
j_call: TRBJ1-2
v_call: TRBV12-5
cdr3_aa: CASGFGVGYGYTF

clone_size: .
j_call: TRBJ1-2
v_call: TRBV30
cdr3_aa: CAWSVLPAGTSYGYTF

clone_size: .
j_call: TRBJ2-5
v_call: TRBV18
cdr3_aa: CASSPKAGNYQETQYF

clone_size: .
j_call: TRBJ2-1
v_call: TRBV5-6
cdr3_aa: CASSFRTSGRAEKQDEQFF

clone_size: .
j_call: TRBJ1-1
v_call: TRBV5-5
cdr3_aa: CASSLGTANTEAFF